This T cell receptor beta chain was profiled in a study of response to subunit inactivated influenza vaccine. TCRdb itself ran the RT-PCR reads through MiXCR, one entry per CDR3 protein. The sample has about 650,000 distinct CDR3 sequences, around 14% seen once; the top ten hold about 9.9%. The sequences come from PBMCs from blood, collected about 12 days after vaccination. This TCR derives from a man aged 45-65 years who received an inactivated influenza vaccine.

CDR3 amino acids: CASSDVQTRGTTQFF. CDR3 coding DNA: TGTGCCAGCAGCGACGTACAGACCCGGGGGACTACGCAGTTCTTC. The gene calls are TRBV6-2 or TRBV6-3 and TRBJ2-1, with 7 bases that match TRBD2. J was trimmed by 12 bases and V by 6 bases; bases with no gene match: 17. The CDR3 has 15 residues. Germline lookup yields CDR1 MNHEY and CDR2 SVGEGT.